These T cell receptor beta chains were read from a single sample in a study of blood T cell repertoires in COVID-19. The repertoire was sequenced with immunoSEQ multiplex PCR; TCRdb's copy has only in-frame clones and lacks some. The sample yields 180,000 or so clones, over 75% seen once. Input material: PBMCs or T cells enriched from blood (not recorded which). The receptors derive from a human donor with acute COVID-19. The donor label of this sample is uncertain. The CDR3 runs from the conserved cysteine through the conserved F or W. D genes are given only for firm matches. Part of the rows lack a size; the others show once, few, many or a class for expanded clones.

abundance	d_gene	j_gene	v_gene	CDR3aa	CDR3nt
NA	TRBD1	TRBJ2-7	TRBV6-5	CASELDRDEQYF	TGTGCCAGCGAATTAGACAGGGACGAGCAGTACTTC
NA	NA	TRBJ2-7	TRBV5-1	CASKRGADSSYEQYF	TGCGCCAGCAAACGGGGGGCAGATAGCTCCTACGAGCAGTACTTC
NA	NA	TRBJ1-4	TRBV3-1/TRBV3-2	CASSQEGRNEKLFF	TGTGCCAGCAGCCAGGAGGGGAGGAATGAAAAACTGTTTTTT
NA	TRBD1	TRBJ1-2	TRBV5-3	CARSLGEARGLNYGYTF	TGTGCCAGAAGCTTGGGTGAGGCCAGGGGGCTTAACTATGGCTACACCTTC
NA	TRBD1	TRBJ1-2	TRBV5-6	CASSVTGGIRYTF	TGTGCCAGCAGCGTAACAGGGGGAATTCGCTACACCTTC
NA	TRBD2	TRBJ2-2	TRBV6-5	CASRTSGTGELFF	TGTGCCAGCAGGACTAGCGGTACGGGGGAGCTGTTTTTT
once	NA	TRBJ1-1	TRBV5-6	CASSSPPFTEAFF	TGTGCCAGCAGCTCCCCCCCGTTCACTGAAGCTTTCTTT
NA	TRBD1	TRBJ2-1	TRBV7-9	CASSSGQGKFF	TGTGCCAGCAGCTCTGGACAGGGGAAGTTCTTC
NA	TRBD1	TRBJ2-2	TRBV7-9	CASRPYDRVGTGELFF	TGTGCCAGCAGGCCTTATGACAGGGTGGGGACCGGGGAGCTGTTTTTT
NA	TRBD1	TRBJ1-4	TRBV5-8	CASSKTGANEKLFF	TGTGCCAGCAGCAAGACAGGGGCTAATGAAAAACTGTTTTTT
NA	NA	TRBJ2-1	TRBV7-2	CASSRGSGIYNEQFF	TGTGCCAGCAGCCGCGGGTCGGGGATCTACAATGAGCAGTTCTTC
few	TRBD2	TRBJ2-1	TRBV5-1	CASSLAGGLGEQFF	TGCGCCAGCAGCTTAGCGGGGGGGCTGGGGGAGCAGTTCTTC
few	NA	TRBJ2-2	TRBV5-1	CASREPRGGTGELFF	TGCGCCAGCAGAGAACCCCGGGGTGGCACCGGGGAGCTGTTTTTT
NA	NA	TRBJ1-6	TRBV5-1	CASSLGRRNSPLHF	TGCGCCAGCAGCTTGGGACGGAGAAATTCACCCCTCCACTTT
NA	NA	TRBJ1-1	TRBV7-2	CASSLARDRGEAFF	TGTGCCAGCAGCTTAGCGAGGGATAGGGGGGAAGCTTTCTTT
NA	TRBD1	TRBJ1-6	TRBV19	CASSPWTGQSSYNSPLHF	TGTGCCAGTAGTCCATGGACAGGGCAGAGCTCCTATAATTCACCCCTCCACTTT
NA	NA	TRBJ2-3	TRBV6-5	CASNRGGTQYF	TGTGCCAGCAACAGGGGGGGTACGCAGTATTTT
NA	NA	TRBJ2-1	TRBV4-1	CASSPGNTYNEQFF	TGCGCCAGCAGCCCAGGTAATACCTACAATGAGCAGTTCTTC
NA	NA	TRBJ2-3	TRBV12-3/TRBV12-4	CASRPGSTDTQYF	TGTGCCAGCAGGCCAGGAAGCACAGATACGCAGTATTTT
once	NA	TRBJ1-5	TRBV5-1	CASSLAGNSNQPQHF	TGCGCCAGCAGCTTGGCAGGCAATAGCAATCAGCCCCAGCATTTT
NA	NA	TRBJ1-1	TRBV6-5	CASSLVPLSEAFF	TGTGCCAGCAGCCTGGTTCCGCTATCTGAAGCTTTCTTT
NA	TRBD1	TRBJ1-2	TRBV2	CASSLGQVASGYTF	TGTGCCAGCAGCCTCGGACAGGTGGCATCTGGCTACACCTTC